Listed here is a single T cell receptor (beta chain). CDR3 length: 14 amino acids. Germline V CDR1 and CDR2: SNHLY, FYNNEI. V trimming: 6 bases; J trimming: 1 base; junction bases outside the gene matches: 5. This sample is part of a study of blood T cell repertoires in COVID-19. Participants were aged 18 to 89 years, lived in over 20 US areas, and enrolled virtually. Two consecutive negative NP/OP PCR tests, clearance, or resolved symptoms defined Cohort 3 recovery. TCRdb keeps only in-frame clones here, not all; method: immunoSEQ multiplex PCR. The data hold around 380,000 clones, with around 87% observed a single time.

The material sequenced was PBMCs or T cells enriched from blood (not recorded which). V usage is TRBV2 and J usage is TRBJ1-1; 7 bases map to TRBD1. The sequence was obtained from a man aged 25 to 45 who had recovered from COVID-19. CDR3 loop: CASSEGTANTEAFF. The CDR3 nucleotides read TGTGCCAGCAGCGAGGGGACAGCGAACACTGAAGCTTTCTTT.